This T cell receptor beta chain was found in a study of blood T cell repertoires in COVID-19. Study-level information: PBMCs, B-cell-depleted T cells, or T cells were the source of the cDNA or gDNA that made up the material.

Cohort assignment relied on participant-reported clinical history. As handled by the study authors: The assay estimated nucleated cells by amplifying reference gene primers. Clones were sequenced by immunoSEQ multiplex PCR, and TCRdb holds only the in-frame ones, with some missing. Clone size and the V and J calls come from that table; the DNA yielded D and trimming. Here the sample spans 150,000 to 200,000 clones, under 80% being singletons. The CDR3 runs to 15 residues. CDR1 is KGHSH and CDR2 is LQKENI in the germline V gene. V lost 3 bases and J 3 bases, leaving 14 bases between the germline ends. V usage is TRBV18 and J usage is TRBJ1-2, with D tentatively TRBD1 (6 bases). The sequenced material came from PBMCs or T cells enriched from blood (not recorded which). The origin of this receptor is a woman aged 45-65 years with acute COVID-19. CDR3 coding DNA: TGTGCCAGCTCACCCGGGGGGGGCGCGGACTATGGCTACACCTTC. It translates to CASSPGGGADYGYTF.